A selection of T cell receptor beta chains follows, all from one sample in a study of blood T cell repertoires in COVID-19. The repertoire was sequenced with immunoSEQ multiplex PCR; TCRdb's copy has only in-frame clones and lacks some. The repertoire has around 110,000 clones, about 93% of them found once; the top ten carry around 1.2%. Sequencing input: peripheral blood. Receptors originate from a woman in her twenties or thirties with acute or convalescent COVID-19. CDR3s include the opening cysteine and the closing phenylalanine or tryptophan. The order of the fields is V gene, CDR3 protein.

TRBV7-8,CASSLGQGYGYTF
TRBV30,CAWSVGQPQHF
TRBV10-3,CAISGQGARLYGYTF
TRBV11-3,CASSYGQYQETQYF
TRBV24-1,CATSGRGPLVQGLTDTQYF
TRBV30,CAWRAGANTEAFF
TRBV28,CASSLFAGRAGTEAFF
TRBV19,CASLPPGQKNTEAFF
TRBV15,CATSRKLPGTGGWGEETQYF
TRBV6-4,CASSDSKSQGASGELFF
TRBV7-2,CASSLQQGAGEKLFF
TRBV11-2,CASSSDRLYGYTF
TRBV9,CASSVAWGQGYEQYF
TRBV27,CATKTGLADSDTQYF
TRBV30,CAWNLNTEAFF
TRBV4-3,CASSQDFSSYEQYF